Sequencing of this TCR beta chain was carried out in a study of long-term antiretroviral therapy in people with HIV. Donors each had at least one pre-ART PBMC sample and at least two post-ART ones. The CDR3 spans 14 residues. CDR1 SGHKS and CDR2 YYEKEE come from the germline V gene (reference sequence). V dropped 1 base and J dropped 7 bases, with 14 bases sitting between them. Concerning this clone itself: Its antigen remains unidentified.

Study conclusions and caveats: Blood obtained between about 2004 and 2017 may reflect older ART regimens.

Run at survey level, the immunoSEQ assay was version v3.0. Clones were read by immunoSEQ multiplex PCR, and TCRdb kept only the in-frame ones, dropping some. The sample includes about 26,000 clones, 86% of them seen just once. The sequence was collected from a middle-aged man with HIV. The chain links TRBV5-5 to TRBJ1-2, with D uncertain. The material was unsorted PBMCs, obtained just over 2.6 years after starting antiretroviral therapy. The CDR3 nucleotides are TGTGCCAGCAGCTTGTTGGCCGCTCATCTTGGCTACACCTTC. Protein sequence: CASSLLAAHLGYTF.